Described below is a single T cell receptor beta chain sequence and its context. The sample belongs to a study of T cell changes during pregnancy in multiple sclerosis. The CDR3 sequence is 15 residues long. V was shortened by 5 bases and J by 0 bases, with 13 bases between the two germline ends. Germline values: CDR1 SEHNR, CDR2 FQNEAQ (reference sequence). The assay was immunoSEQ multiplex PCR, and TCRdb's table has in-frame clones only and misses some. The table shows nearly 110,000 clones, with around 90% occurring only once. The clonotype was recovered from a female donor with multiple sclerosis, enrolled in a pregnancy study. V usage is TRBV7-9 and J usage is TRBJ1-1, with D perhaps matching TRBD1 (5 bases). This specimen consisted of peripheral blood, obtained after pregnancy. The CDR3 DNA reads TGTGCCAGCAGCCCGAAGGGGCCCTTGAACACTGAAGCTTTCTTT. Translating it yields CASSPKGPLNTEAFF. Supplemented by reference TRBV7-9 and TRBJ1-1, the full variable domain reads DTGVSQNPRHKITKRGQNVTFRCDPISEHNRLYWYRQTLGQGPEFLTYFQNEAQLEKSRLLSDRFSAERPKGSFSTLEIQRTEQGDSAMYLCASSPKGPLNTEAFFGQGTRLTVV.